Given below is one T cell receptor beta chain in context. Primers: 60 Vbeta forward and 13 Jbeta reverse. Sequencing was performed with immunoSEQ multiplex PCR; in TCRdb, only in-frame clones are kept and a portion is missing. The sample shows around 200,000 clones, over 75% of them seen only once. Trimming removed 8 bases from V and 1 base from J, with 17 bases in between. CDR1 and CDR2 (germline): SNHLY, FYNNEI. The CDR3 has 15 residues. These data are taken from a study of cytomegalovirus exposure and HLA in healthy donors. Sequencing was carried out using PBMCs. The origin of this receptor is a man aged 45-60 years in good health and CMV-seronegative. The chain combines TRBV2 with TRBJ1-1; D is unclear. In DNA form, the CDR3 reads TGTGCCAGCCCCGAGCGAGGGAGGGAGAACACTGAAGCTTTCTTT. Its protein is CASPERGRENTEAFF.